These T cell receptor beta chains were read from a single sample in a study of cytomegalovirus exposure and HLA in healthy donors. Measured with immunoSEQ multiplex PCR; TCRdb has only the in-frame clones, and not every one. The data show under 150,000 clones, 70% to 90% seen once. Sample: PBMCs. The receptors shown here come from a woman between 18 and 30 years old in good health and CMV-seropositive. Both conserved end residues are part of each CDR3. The D gene is left open where the match is weak. Clone size is not always given. Where it is, it says once, few, many or a class for expanded clones.

size	D	V	J	CDR3	DNA
-	-	TRBV14	TRBJ1-2	CASSQNRAGYTF	TGTGCCAGCAGCCAGAACAGGGCCGGCTACACCTTC
-	TRBD2	TRBV7-2	TRBJ2-7	CASSLNRDYLYEQSF	TGTGCCAGCAGCCTGAACCGGGACTACCTCTACGAGCAGTCCTTC
-	-	TRBV7-9	TRBJ2-7	CASSLERLSYEQYF	TGTGCCAGCAGCTTAGAGCGACTTTCCTACGAGCAGTACTTC
few	-	TRBV2	TRBJ1-5	CASSSNSNQPQHF	TGTGCCAGCAGTTCAAATAGCAATCAGCCCCAGCATTTT
-	TRBD2	TRBV2	TRBJ2-2	CASSGTSGRPNTGELFF	TGTGCCAGCAGTGGGACTAGCGGGAGACCGAACACCGGGGAGCTGTTTTTT
-	-	TRBV30	TRBJ1-5	CAWSVLEQPQHF	TGTGCCTGGAGTGTACTTGAGCAGCCCCAGCATTTT
-	-	TRBV6-6	TRBJ2-7	CASSPEQGLPYEQYF	TGTGCCAGCAGTCCCGAGCAGGGGTTACCATACGAGCAGTACTTC
-	TRBD2	TRBV5-1	TRBJ2-3	CASSLDPLAGGTDTQYF	TGCGCCAGCAGCTTGGATCCACTAGCGGGGGGCACAGATACGCAGTATTTT
-	TRBD2	TRBV5-5	TRBJ2-7	CASSIIAGGTYEQYF	TGTGCCAGCAGCATAATAGCGGGAGGGACCTACGAGCAGTACTTC
-	-	TRBV6-5	TRBJ2-1	CASSYQSAGSYNEQFF	TGTGCCAGCAGTTACCAGTCGGCGGGATCCTACAATGAGCAGTTCTTC
-	TRBD1	TRBV5-6	TRBJ1-2	CASSPDRGLWGYTF	TGTGCCAGCAGCCCCGACAGGGGGCTTTGGGGCTACACCTTC
once	-	TRBV5-1	TRBJ2-2	CASSLAQGITGELFF	TGCGCCAGCAGCTTGGCACAGGGAATCACCGGGGAGCTGTTTTTT
-	TRBD2	TRBV7-8	TRBJ2-3	CASSLTSGETDTQYF	TGTGCCAGCAGCTTAACTAGCGGGGAGACAGATACGCAGTATTTT
-	-	TRBV29-1	TRBJ1-3	CSVEPGSGNTIYF	TGCAGCGTTGAACCGGGCTCTGGAAACACCATATATTTT
-	-	TRBV5-1	TRBJ1-3	CASSLGQTRSGNTIYF	TGCGCCAGCAGCTTGGGACAGACACGCTCTGGAAACACCATATATTTT
-	-	TRBV2	TRBJ2-5	CASSGATPQETQYF	TGTGCCAGCAGTGGCGCGACACCTCAAGAGACCCAGTACTTC
few	TRBD1	TRBV4-3	TRBJ1-2	CASRQGGDGYTF	TGCGCCAGCAGACAAGGGGGCGATGGCTACACCTTC
few	-	TRBV4-1	TRBJ1-2	CASSQVVRAYGYTF	TGCGCCAGCAGCCAAGTGGTCAGGGCCTATGGCTACACCTTC
-	TRBD1	TRBV7-2	TRBJ1-2	CASSLGLTGQGGHGYTF	TGTGCCAGCAGCTTAGGCCTCACCGGACAGGGAGGCCATGGCTACACCTTC
-	TRBD1	TRBV25-1	TRBJ1-1	CASSESGQGGSSAFF	TGTGCCAGCAGTGAAAGTGGACAGGGAGGATCATCAGCTTTCTTT
-	-	TRBV27	TRBJ2-1	CASTQGPEQFF	TGTGCCAGCACCCAGGGCCCTGAGCAGTTCTTC
-	TRBD1	TRBV29-1	TRBJ2-1	CSVLWDSNEQFF	TGCAGCGTTCTCTGGGACAGCAATGAGCAGTTCTTC
-	-	TRBV19	TRBJ1-2	CASSIDRGIGYGYTF	TGTGCCAGTAGTATCGACCGAGGGATCGGGTATGGCTACACCTTC
-	TRBD2	TRBV12-5	TRBJ2-3	CASGLGLAGDTQYF	TGTGCTAGTGGTTTGGGACTAGCGGGGGATACGCAGTATTTT
-	-	TRBV29-1	TRBJ2-5	CSVENRAQETQYF	TGCAGCGTTGAGAACAGGGCCCAAGAGACCCAGTACTTC
once	-	TRBV9	TRBJ1-5	CASRRGIAPNQPQHF	TGTGCCAGCAGGCGGGGAATCGCTCCCAATCAGCCCCAGCATTTT
-	-	TRBV19	TRBJ1-5	CASSMRQSDFNQPQHF	TGTGCCAGTAGTATGAGGCAGTCCGACTTCAATCAGCCCCAGCATTTT
-	-	TRBV29-1	TRBJ1-1	CSAGDTEAFF	TGCAGCGCAGGGGATACTGAAGCTTTCTTT